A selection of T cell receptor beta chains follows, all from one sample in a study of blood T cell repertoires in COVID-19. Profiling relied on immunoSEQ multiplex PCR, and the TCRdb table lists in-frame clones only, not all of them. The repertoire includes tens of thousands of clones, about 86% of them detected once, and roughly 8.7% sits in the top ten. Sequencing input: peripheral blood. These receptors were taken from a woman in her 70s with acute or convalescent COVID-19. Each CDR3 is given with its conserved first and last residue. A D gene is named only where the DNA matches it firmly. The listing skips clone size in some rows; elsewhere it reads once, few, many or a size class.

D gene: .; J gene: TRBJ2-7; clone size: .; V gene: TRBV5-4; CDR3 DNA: TGTGCCAGCAGCTTAGACAGGAGCTACGAGCAGTACTTC; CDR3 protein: CASSLDRSYEQYF
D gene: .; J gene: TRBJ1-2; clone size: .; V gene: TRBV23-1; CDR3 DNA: TGCGCCAGCAGTCAATCAGGGGGGGCGTATGGCTACACCTTC; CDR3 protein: CASSQSGGAYGYTF
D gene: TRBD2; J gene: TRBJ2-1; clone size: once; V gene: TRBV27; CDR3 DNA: TGTGCCAGCAGTTTCGGGCTAGCGGGAGGGGGCTACAATGAGCAGTTCTTC; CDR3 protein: CASSFGLAGGGYNEQFF
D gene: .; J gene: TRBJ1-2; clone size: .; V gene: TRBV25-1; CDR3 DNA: TGTGCCAGCAGTGAGCGGGGGGTGGGCTATGGCTACACCTTC; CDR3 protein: CASSERGVGYGYTF
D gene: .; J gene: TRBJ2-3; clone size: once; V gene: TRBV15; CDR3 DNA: TGTGCCACCAGCGCGGGGAGGCGAGGACCGATTTATTTT; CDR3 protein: CATSAGRRGPIYF
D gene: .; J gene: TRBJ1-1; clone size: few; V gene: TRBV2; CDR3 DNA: TGTGCCAGCAGTCTCCCGGGGGAAGCTTTCTTT; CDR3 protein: CASSLPGEAFF
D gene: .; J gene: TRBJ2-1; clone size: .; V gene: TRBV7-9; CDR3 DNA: TGTGCCAGCAGAGGGGCCCATACCGTTGAGCAGTTCTTC; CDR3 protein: CASRGAHTVEQFF
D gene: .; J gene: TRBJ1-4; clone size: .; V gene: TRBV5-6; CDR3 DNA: TGTGCCAGCAGCTTGGGGTCCCGACCAGGGATGGAACTGTTTTTT; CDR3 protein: CASSLGSRPGMELFF
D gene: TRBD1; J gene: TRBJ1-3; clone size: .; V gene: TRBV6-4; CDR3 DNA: TGTGCCAGCAGCGGGGACAGGGATGGAAACACCATATATTTT; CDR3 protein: CASSGDRDGNTIYF
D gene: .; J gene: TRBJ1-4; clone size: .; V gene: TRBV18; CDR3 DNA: TGTGCCAGCTCACCCTCCCGGGTCGGGGAAAAACTGTTTTTT; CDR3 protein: CASSPSRVGEKLFF
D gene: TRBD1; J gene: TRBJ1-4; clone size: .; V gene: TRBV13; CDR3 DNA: TGTGCCAGCAGTAAAGACAGGGGTGAAAAACTGTTTTTT; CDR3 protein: CASSKDRGEKLFF
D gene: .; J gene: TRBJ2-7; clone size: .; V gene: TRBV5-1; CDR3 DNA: TGCGCCAGCAGCTTGATTAGCACAACCTACGAGCAGTACTTC; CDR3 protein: CASSLISTTYEQYF
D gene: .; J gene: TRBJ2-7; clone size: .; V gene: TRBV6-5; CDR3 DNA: TGTGCCAGCAGTTACAGACAGAACTACGAGCAGTACTTC; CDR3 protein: CASSYRQNYEQYF
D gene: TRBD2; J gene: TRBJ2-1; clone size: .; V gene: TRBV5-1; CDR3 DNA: TGCGCCAGCAGCCCGTCACTAGCGGGAGGAACAGGGGAGCAGTTCTTC; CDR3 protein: CASSPSLAGGTGEQFF
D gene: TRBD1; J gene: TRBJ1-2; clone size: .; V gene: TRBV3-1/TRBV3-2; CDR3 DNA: TGTGCCAGCAGCCAGACAGGGCGGGGCTACACCTTC; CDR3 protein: CASSQTGRGYTF
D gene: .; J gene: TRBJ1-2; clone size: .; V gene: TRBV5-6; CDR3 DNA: TGTGCCAGCAGCTTGGGGGCAGACGATGGCTACACCTTC; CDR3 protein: CASSLGADDGYTF
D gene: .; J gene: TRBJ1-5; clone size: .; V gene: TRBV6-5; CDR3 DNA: TGTGCCAGCAGTCGGAACAGTGTGAGCAATCAGCCCCAGCATTTT; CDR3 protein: CASSRNSVSNQPQHF
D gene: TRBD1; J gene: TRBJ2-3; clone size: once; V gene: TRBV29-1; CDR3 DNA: TGCAGCGTCGAAGACACCGGGACAGGGGAGTATTTT; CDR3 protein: CSVEDTGTGEYF
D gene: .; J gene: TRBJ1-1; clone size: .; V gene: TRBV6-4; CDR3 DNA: TGTGCCACGCCTTTAACAACAGCTTTCTTT; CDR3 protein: CATPLTTAFF
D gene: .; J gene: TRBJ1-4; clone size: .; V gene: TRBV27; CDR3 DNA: TGTGCCAGCAACACAACATTGGCCGAGGCGAATGAAAAACTGTTTTTT; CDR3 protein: CASNTTLAEANEKLFF
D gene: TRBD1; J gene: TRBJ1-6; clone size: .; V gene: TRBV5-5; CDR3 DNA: TGTGCCAGCAGCTTGGAGGGACAGGGTGGTTCACCCCTCCACTTT; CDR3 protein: CASSLEGQGGSPLHF
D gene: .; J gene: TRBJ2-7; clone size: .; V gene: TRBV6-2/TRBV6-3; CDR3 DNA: TGTGCCAGCAGCTATTGGGTCGCCGGGTACGAGCAGTACTTC; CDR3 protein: CASSYWVAGYEQYF
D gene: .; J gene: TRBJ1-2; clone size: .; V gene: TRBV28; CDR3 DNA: TGTGCCAGCAGCCTCGGACAGTTCTATGGCTACACCTTC; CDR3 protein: CASSLGQFYGYTF
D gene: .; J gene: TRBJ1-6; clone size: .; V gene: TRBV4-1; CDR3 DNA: TGCGCCAGCAGCCAAGATCCGGATTCACCCCTCCACTTT; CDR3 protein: CASSQDPDSPLHF
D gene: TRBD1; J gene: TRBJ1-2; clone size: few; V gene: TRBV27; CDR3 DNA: TGTGCCAGCAAAGGACAGGGGGCCGGTGGCTACACCTTC; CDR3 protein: CASKGQGAGGYTF
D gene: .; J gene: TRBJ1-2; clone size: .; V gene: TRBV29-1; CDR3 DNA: TGCAGCGTTGAGGAAGGACACTTTGACTATGGCTACACCTTC; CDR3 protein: CSVEEGHFDYGYTF
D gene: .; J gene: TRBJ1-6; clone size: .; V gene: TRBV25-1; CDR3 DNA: TGTGCCAGCAGTGGTACAGGGACCGTTAATTCACCCCTCCACTTT; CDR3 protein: CASSGTGTVNSPLHF
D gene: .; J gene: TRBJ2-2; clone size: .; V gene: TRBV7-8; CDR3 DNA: TGTGCCAGCAGCTTAAAGGGGGCGAACACCGGGGAGCTGTTTTTT; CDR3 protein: CASSLKGANTGELFF
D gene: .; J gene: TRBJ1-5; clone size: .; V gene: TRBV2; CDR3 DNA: TGTGCCAGCAGTCCCAGGGTGAATCAGCCCCAGCATTTT; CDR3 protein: CASSPRVNQPQHF
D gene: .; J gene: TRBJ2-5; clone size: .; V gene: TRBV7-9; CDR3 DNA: TGTGCCAGCAGCTTGACAGAACAAGAGACCCAGTACTTC; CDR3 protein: CASSLTEQETQYF
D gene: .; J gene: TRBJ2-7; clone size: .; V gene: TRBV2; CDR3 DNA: TGTGCCAGCAGGACTACCGGGACAAGCACCGAGCAGTACTTC; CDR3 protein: CASRTTGTSTEQYF
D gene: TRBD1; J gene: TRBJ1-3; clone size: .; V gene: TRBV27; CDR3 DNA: TGTGCCAGCAGCATGACAGGGGCCCTTAGAGCTGGAAACACCATATATTTT; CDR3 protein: CASSMTGALRAGNTIYF
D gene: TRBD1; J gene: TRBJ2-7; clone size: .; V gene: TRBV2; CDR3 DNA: TGTGCCAGCAGTGATAGGACAGGAGTCGGCGAGCAGTACTTC; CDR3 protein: CASSDRTGVGEQYF
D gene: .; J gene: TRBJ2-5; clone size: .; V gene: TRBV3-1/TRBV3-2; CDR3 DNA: TGTGCCAGCAGCCTGGGACAAACCGGCCAGACCCAGTACTTC; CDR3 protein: CASSLGQTGQTQYF
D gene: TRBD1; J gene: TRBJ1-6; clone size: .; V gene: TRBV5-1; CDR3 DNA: TGCGCCAGCAGCCGGGACAGCATCAATTCACCCCTCCACTTT; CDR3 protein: CASSRDSINSPLHF
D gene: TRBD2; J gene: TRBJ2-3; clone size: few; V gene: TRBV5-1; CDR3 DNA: TGCGCCAGCAGCCGGACTAGCGGATCAGATACGCAGTATTTT; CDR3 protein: CASSRTSGSDTQYF
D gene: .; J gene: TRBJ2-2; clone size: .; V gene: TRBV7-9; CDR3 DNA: TGTGCCAGCAGTCCAGGGTTGATCACCGGGGAGCTGTTTTTT; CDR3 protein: CASSPGLITGELFF
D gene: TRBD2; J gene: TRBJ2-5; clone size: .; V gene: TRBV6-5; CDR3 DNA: TGTGCCAGCAGTTTACTAGCGGGGGGGTGGGAGACCCAGTACTTC; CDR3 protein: CASSLLAGGWETQYF
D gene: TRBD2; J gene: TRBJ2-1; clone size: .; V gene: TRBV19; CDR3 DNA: TGTGCCAGTACCAGCACGGGCGGAGGGAGGGGAAGTGAGCAGTTCTTC; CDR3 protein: CASTSTGGGRGSEQFF
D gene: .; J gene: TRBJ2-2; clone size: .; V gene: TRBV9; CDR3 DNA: TGTGCCAGCAGCAGACCCACCCAGGGCATCGGGGAGCTGTTTTTT; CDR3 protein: CASSRPTQGIGELFF
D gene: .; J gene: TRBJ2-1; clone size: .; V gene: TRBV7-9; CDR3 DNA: TGTGCCAGCAGCTTTGCTTCTTTGGGAGCGAATGAGCAGTTCTTC; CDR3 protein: CASSFASLGANEQFF
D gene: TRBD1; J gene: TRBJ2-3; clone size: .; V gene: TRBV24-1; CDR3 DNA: TGTGCCACCAGTGACCTCGCAGGGGGCAGGGGAGATACGCAGTATTTT; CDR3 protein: CATSDLAGGRGDTQYF
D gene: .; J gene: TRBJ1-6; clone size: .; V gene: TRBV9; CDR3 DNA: TGTGCCAGCAACCCGACAGGAGCTTATAATTCACCCCTCCACTTT; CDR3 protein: CASNPTGAYNSPLHF
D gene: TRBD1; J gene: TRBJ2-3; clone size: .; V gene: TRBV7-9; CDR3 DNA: TGTGCCAGCACCCTGACAGGGGGTGGCACAGATACGCAGTATTTT; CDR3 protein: CASTLTGGGTDTQYF
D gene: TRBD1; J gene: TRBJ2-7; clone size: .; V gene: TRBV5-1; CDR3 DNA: TGCGCCAGCAGCGGGGACAGGGGGTACGAGCAGTACTTC; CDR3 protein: CASSGDRGYEQYF
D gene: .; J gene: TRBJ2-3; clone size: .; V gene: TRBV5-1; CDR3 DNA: TGCGCCAGCAGCGGGGATGGGGGGGCCTCAGATACGCAGTATTTT; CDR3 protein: CASSGDGGASDTQYF
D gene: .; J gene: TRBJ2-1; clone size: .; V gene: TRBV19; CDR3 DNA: TGTGCCAGTAGTCCTCTGGGGGCGGGAGTTTTGAGTGAGCAGTTCTTC; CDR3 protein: CASSPLGAGVLSEQFF
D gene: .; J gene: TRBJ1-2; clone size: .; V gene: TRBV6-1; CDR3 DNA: TGTGCCAGCAGTGAAGGACAGTATTTTAACTATGGCTACACCTTC; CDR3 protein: CASSEGQYFNYGYTF
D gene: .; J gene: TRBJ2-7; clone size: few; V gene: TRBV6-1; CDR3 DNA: TGTGCCAGCAGTGAAGCATACACAGGGATCTACGAGCAGTACTTC; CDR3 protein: CASSEAYTGIYEQYF
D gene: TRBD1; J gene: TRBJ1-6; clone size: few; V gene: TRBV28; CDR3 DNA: TGTGCCAGCAGACAACCGACAGGGGGCAGTTCACCCCTCCACTTT; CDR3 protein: CASRQPTGGSSPLHF
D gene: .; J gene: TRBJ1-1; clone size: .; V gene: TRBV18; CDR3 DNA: TGTGCCAGCTCACCCCTCCGGGACACTGAAGCTTTCTTT; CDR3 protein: CASSPLRDTEAFF
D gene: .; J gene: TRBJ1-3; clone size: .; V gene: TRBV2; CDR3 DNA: TGTGCCAGCAGTGACATCACAGGCTCTGGAAACACCATATATTTT; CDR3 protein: CASSDITGSGNTIYF
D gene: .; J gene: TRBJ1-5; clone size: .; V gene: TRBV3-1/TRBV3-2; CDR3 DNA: TGTGCCAGCAGCCAAGAGGGTTTTCACGCCGGGTCGCCCCAGCATTTT; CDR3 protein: CASSQEGFHAGSPQHF
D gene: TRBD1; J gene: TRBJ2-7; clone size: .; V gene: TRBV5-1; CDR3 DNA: TGCGCCAGCAGACCCGGGACAGACTACGAGCAGTACTTC; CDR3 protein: CASRPGTDYEQYF